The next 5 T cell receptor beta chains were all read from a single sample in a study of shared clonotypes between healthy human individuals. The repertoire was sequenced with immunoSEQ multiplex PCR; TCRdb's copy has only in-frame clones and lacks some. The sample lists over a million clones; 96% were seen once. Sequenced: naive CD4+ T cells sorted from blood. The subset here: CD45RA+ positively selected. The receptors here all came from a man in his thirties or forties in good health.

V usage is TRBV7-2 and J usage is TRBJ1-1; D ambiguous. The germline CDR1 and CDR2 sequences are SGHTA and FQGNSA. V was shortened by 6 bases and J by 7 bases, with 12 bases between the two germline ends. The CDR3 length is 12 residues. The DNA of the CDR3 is TGTGCCAGCAGGAAAGCGGCAGGTGAAGCTTTCTTT. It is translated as CASRKAAGEAFF.

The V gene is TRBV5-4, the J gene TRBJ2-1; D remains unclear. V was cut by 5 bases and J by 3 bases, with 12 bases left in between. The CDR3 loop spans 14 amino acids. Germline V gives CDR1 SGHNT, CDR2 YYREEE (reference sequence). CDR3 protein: CASRTGTDYNEQFF. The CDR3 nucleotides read TGTGCCAGCAGGACTGGAACAGACTACAATGAGCAGTTCTTC.

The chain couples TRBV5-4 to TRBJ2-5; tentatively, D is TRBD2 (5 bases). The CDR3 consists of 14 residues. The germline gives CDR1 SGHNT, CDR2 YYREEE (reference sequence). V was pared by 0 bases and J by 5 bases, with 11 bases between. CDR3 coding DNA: TGTGCCAGCAGCTTGGGAGGGTCGGATGAGACCCAGTACTTC. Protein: CASSLGGSDETQYF.

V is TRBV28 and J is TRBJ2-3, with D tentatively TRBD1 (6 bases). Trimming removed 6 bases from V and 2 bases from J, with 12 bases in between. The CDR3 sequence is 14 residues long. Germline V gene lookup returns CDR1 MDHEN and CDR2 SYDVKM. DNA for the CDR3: TGTGCCAGCAGATCTCACAGGGACACAGATACGCAGTATTTT. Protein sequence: CASRSHRDTDTQYF.

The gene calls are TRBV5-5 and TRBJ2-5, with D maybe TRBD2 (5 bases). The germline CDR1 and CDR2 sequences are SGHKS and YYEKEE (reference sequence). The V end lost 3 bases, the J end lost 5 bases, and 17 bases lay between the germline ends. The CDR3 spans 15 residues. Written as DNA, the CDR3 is TGTGCCAGCAGCTCGGGTGTTTTGCGCGGGGAGACCCAGTACTTC. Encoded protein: CASSSGVLRGETQYF.